The 5 T cell receptor beta chains listed next were all sequenced from one sample in a study of vaccination effects on CD4 cells after COVID-19. For these TCRs, the target antigens are not known. Culture lasted 10 days before CD4+ T cell isolation. The participants, recipients of two vaccine doses, got either BNT162b2 or mRNA-1273. The protocol was immunoSEQ multiplex PCR, while the TCRdb copy is restricted to in-frame clones and leaves out a portion. The data hold about 66,000 clones, with over 75% observed a single time. The specimen comprised CD4+ T cells from PBMCs cultured without peptide, sampled after COVID-19 vaccination. Every receptor here comes from a human donor who received a COVID-19 vaccine.

This sequence joins TRBV28 and TRBJ1-1; D not resolved. CDR1 and CDR2 (germline): MDHEN, SYDVKM. V lost 5 bases, J lost 2 bases, and 9 bases lay in between. This CDR3 region has 13 residues. The CDR3 loop is CASSNTRNTEAFF. Written as DNA, the CDR3 is TGTGCCAGCAGTAACACGCGTAACACTGAAGCTTTCTTT.

V is TRBV3-1 (or the pseudogene TRBV3-2) and J is TRBJ2-1; a possible D gene is TRBD2 (6 bases). Trimming stripped 1 base from V and 4 bases from J, with 14 bases between. The CDR3 runs to 16 residues. Germline V lookup: CDR1 LGHDT, CDR2 YNNKEL (reference sequence). In nucleotides, the CDR3 is TGTGCCAGCAGCCAAGCGGCGCTAGCGCCATACAATGAGCAGTTCTTC. Translating gives CASSQAALAPYNEQFF.

The chain joins TRBV28 to TRBJ1-4; no definite D call. The CDR3 spans 20 residues. Trimming pared 3 bases from V and 4 bases from J, leaving 27 bases between. CDR1 and CDR2 (germline): MDHEN, SYDVKM. In nucleotides, the CDR3 is TGTGCCAGCAGTTTTTCCGTTCCGATCTTCGACCCAGACTTTAATGAAAAACTGTTTTTT. It encodes CASSFSVPIFDPDFNEKLFF. The full variable domain, in which reference TRBV28 and TRBJ1-4 provide the parts outside the CDR3, is DVKVTQSSRYLVKRTGEKVFLECVQDMDHENMFWYRQDPGLGLRLIYFSYDVKMKEKGDIPEGYSVSREKKERFSLILESASTNQTSMYLCASSFSVPIFDPDFNEKLFFGSGTQLSVL.

The genes are TRBV28 and TRBJ1-1; TRBD1 matches at 7 bases. The CDR3 runs 14 residues. Germline assignment: CDR1 MDHEN and CDR2 SYDVKM. The V segment lost 10 bases and the J segment 8 bases; nucleotides outside the gene matches: 16. Written as DNA, the CDR3 is TGTGCCACAGACGTAAGGACAGGAACATTCGAAGCTTTCTTT. Its protein product is CATDVRTGTFEAFF.

This clone showed up just once. V usage is TRBV19 and J usage is TRBJ2-3, with 7 bases aligning to TRBD2. V lost 5 bases and J lost 5; bases outside the gene matches: 7. CDR3 length equals 14 residues. Looked up from germline, CDR1 is LNHDA and CDR2 is SQIVND (reference sequence). The CDR3 DNA reads TGTGCCAGTAGTGGGCAGGGCGGGGGAGATACGCAGTATTTT. It specifies CASSGQGGGDTQYF.